These T cell receptor beta chains were read from a single sample in a study of T cells in Graves' hyperthyroidism and ophthalmopathy. MiXCR was run by TCRdb on the multiplex PCR reads, yielding one entry per CDR3 protein. The sample gives some 650,000 distinct CDR3 sequences, approximately 16% of which show up once; around 3.3% is in the top ten. What was sequenced was blood. Receptor source: a woman in her forties with Graves' ophthalmopathy. CDR3s include the opening cysteine and the closing phenylalanine or tryptophan. Fields, in order: J gene, D gene, CDR3 length, V gene, clone size, CDR3 DNA, CDR3 protein. D genes are given only for firm matches. For some rows the clone size is stated as once, few or many, or as a class when expanded; others skip it.

>TRBJ2-7|NA|15|TRBV7-2|many
TGTGCCAGCAGCTTAGTATGGCGGGGCAGGCACGAGCAGTACTTC
CASSLVWRGRHEQYF
>TRBJ1-2|TRBD1|13|TRBV25-1|NA
TGTGCCGGTACGGGAGGGGGCGAGTATGGCTACACCTTC
CAGTGGGEYGYTF
>TRBJ2-1|NA|12|TRBV24-1|many
TGTGCCACCAGTGATTTAGCAAATGAGCAGTTCTTC
CATSDLANEQFF
>TRBJ2-1|NA|15|TRBV5-4|NA
TGTGCCAGCAGCTTGGCCACCGCGGGAAACAATGAGCAGTTCTTC
CASSLATAGNNEQFF
>TRBJ2-5|NA|13|TRBV20-1|NA
TGCAGTGCTAACCCGACCGGGAGAGAGACCCAGTACTTC
CSANPTGRETQYF
>TRBJ1-2|NA|15|TRBV28|NA
TGTGCCAGCACCCCCGCGGCGGGGGGGAACTATGGCTACACCTTC
CASTPAAGGNYGYTF
>TRBJ1-5|TRBD1|17|TRBV12-3/TRBV12-4|many
TGTGCCAGCAGTCCCCCCCCCCTGGGACAGGGTAGGCAGCCCCAGCATTTT
CASSPPPLGQGRQPQHF
>TRBJ2-7|TRBD1|16|TRBV6-1|many
TGTGCCAGCAGTGAAGCCGCCGGGACAGGGCACTACGAGCAGTACTTC
CASSEAAGTGHYEQYF
>TRBJ1-6|NA|14|TRBV30|few
TGTGCCTGGGCGCGTGGGAACGGAAATTCACCCCTCCACTTT
CAWARGNGNSPLHF
>TRBJ1-5|TRBD1|15|TRBV28|many
TGTGCCAGCAGTCCCAGGACAGGGGGCTATCAGCCCCAGCATTTT
CASSPRTGGYQPQHF
>TRBJ2-7|TRBD1|15|TRBV6-1|many
TGTGCCAGCCAGAATCCGGGACAGGGGGCAAACGAGCAGTACTTC
CASQNPGQGANEQYF
>TRBJ2-5|NA|13|TRBV29-1|NA
TGCAGCGTTGACTGGGGGCTAGGGGAGACCCAGTACTTC
CSVDWGLGETQYF
>TRBJ1-1|NA|14|TRBV5-1|many
TGCGCCAGCAGCTTAGGGGCGTCGAGCACTGAAGCTTTCTTT
CASSLGASSTEAFF
>TRBJ1-1|NA|12|TRBV12-3/TRBV12-4|many
TGTGCCAGCAGTTTCATGCGGAGTGAAGCTTTCTTT
CASSFMRSEAFF
>TRBJ2-2|NA|15|TRBV30|few
TGTGCCTGGCAAAGACAGGTCACTCGAACAGGGGAGCTGTTTTTT
CAWQRQVTRTGELFF
>TRBJ2-4|TRBD2|16|TRBV6-1|few
TGTGCCAGCAGTACCCCGGGGTCGGGAGGGCAAAACATTCAGTACTTC
CASSTPGSGGQNIQYF
>TRBJ2-2|NA|13|TRBV9|few
TGTGCCAGCAAGACCAAAGGTGTCGGGGAGCTGTTTTTT
CASKTKGVGELFF
>TRBJ2-7|NA|16|TRBV11-2|NA
TGTGCCAGCAGCTCCCGCCCGACAGGACTCTCCTACGAGCAGTACTTC
CASSSRPTGLSYEQYF
>TRBJ1-4|TRBD1|16|TRBV11-2|many
TGTGCCAGCAGCTTAGTCGAAGGGACAGGGGATGAAAAACTGTTTTTT
CASSLVEGTGDEKLFF
>TRBJ2-5|NA|15|TRBV9|once
TGTGCCAGCAGCGTAGCTATGGGGAGAGGAGAGACCCAGTACTTC
CASSVAMGRGETQYF
>TRBJ1-2|NA|13|TRBV6-5|many
TGTGCCAGCAGTTACTCGGGAGGGTGGGGCTACACCTTC
CASSYSGGWGYTF
>TRBJ2-7|TRBD2|15|TRBV11-2|NA
TGTGCCAGCAGCTCCCCTAGCGGGAGGCGGTACGAGCAGTACTTC
CASSSPSGRRYEQYF
>TRBJ1-4|NA|14|TRBV6-1|NA
TGTGCCAGCAGCTCACCTCGCCGTAATGAAAAACTGTTTTTT
CASSSPRRNEKLFF
>TRBJ2-3|NA|15|TRBV11-2|many
TGTGCCAGCAGCTTACGGCTACCTAGCACAGATACGCAGTATTTT
CASSLRLPSTDTQYF
>TRBJ2-3|NA|16|TRBV6-6|many
TGTGCCAGCAGTTACTCGCTCGGGACTTCCACAGATACGCAGTATTTT
CASSYSLGTSTDTQYF
>TRBJ1-1|NA|13|TRBV6-1|many
TGTGCCAGCAGTGGCACAGGGTTCACTGAAGCTTTCTTT
CASSGTGFTEAFF
>TRBJ2-1|TRBD2|19|TRBV7-6|NA
TGTGCCAGCAGCTTAGCGTTGGGTAGCGGGAGGCCCCTCTACAATGAGCAGTTCTTC
CASSLALGSGRPLYNEQFF
>TRBJ1-1|NA|16|TRBV18|many
TGTGCCAGCTCACCACTCGACCTTCAGGGGTATACTGAAGCTTTCTTT
CASSPLDLQGYTEAFF
>TRBJ1-1|NA|13|TRBV19|few
TGTGCCAGTACTCCACGACAGGCCCTTGAAGCTTTCTTT
CASTPRQALEAFF
>TRBJ1-3|NA|15|TRBV6-1|NA
TGTGCCAGCAGTTTGGGGGGCTACTCTGGAAACACCATATATTTT
CASSLGGYSGNTIYF
>TRBJ2-3|TRBD2|17|TRBV7-3|many
TGTGCCAGCAGCTTAAACCCAGTGGGGGGGGGCACAGATACGCAGTATTTT
CASSLNPVGGGTDTQYF
>TRBJ2-5|NA|14|TRBV24-1|few
TGTGCCACCAGTGAGCGTCCATGGCAAGAGACCCAGTACTTC
CATSERPWQETQYF
>TRBJ2-7|TRBD1|16|TRBV6-5|few
TGTGCCAGCAGTTACTCGTCCACAGGGGCCGATTACGAGCAGTACTTC
CASSYSSTGADYEQYF
>TRBJ2-7|TRBD1|14|TRBV11-2|many
TGTGCCAGCAGCCAACAGACAGGGTTCTACGAGCAGTACTTC
CASSQQTGFYEQYF
>TRBJ2-5|TRBD1|15|TRBV20-1|many
TGCAGTGCTAGAGGTTGGGACAGGGAGGGAGAGACCCAGTACTTC
CSARGWDREGETQYF
>TRBJ1-2|NA|15|TRBV27|NA
TGTGCCAGCAGGCTACAGGGCTCAGGTAGCTATGGCTACACCTTC
CASRLQGSGSYGYTF
>TRBJ1-4|NA|14|TRBV6-1|many
TGTGCCAGCAGATTACAGGAGTCTAATGAAAAACTGTTTTTT
CASRLQESNEKLFF
>TRBJ2-7|NA|15|TRBV3-1|NA
TGTGCCAGCAGCCAACAGGGTCAGGCCGTCTACGAGCAGTACTTC
CASSQQGQAVYEQYF
>TRBJ2-1|TRBD2|16|TRBV4-1|few
TGCGCCAGCAGCCAGCGGGGGGGGGGTTTAAGGAATGAGCAGTTCTTC
CASSQRGGGLRNEQFF
>TRBJ2-1|TRBD2|13|TRBV20-1|NA
TGCAGTGTACCGGGGGGCTCCTACAATGAGCAGTTCTTC
CSVPGGSYNEQFF
>TRBJ2-1|TRBD2|15|TRBV20-1|NA
TGCAGTCCCGGGACTAGCGGGCCTACTTGGAATGAGCAGTTCTTC
CSPGTSGPTWNEQFF
>TRBJ2-1|NA|17|TRBV2|NA
TGTGCCTTCAAGACCGTGGCGACCACGTTATCCTACAATGAGCAGTTCTTC
CAFKTVATTLSYNEQFF
>TRBJ2-3|TRBD2|15|TRBV3-1|few
TGTGCCAGCAGTCTCACAGCGGGAGCCACAGATACGCAGTATTTT
CASSLTAGATDTQYF
>TRBJ2-4|NA|16|TRBV19|few
TGTGCCAGTAGTATGGGCCCGACAGAAACCAAAAACATTCAGTACTTC
CASSMGPTETKNIQYF
>TRBJ2-3|TRBD2|16|TRBV6-1|NA
TGTGCCAGCAGTACGACCTTAGCGGGGGGCGTAGATACGCAGTATTTT
CASSTTLAGGVDTQYF
>TRBJ1-6|NA|13|TRBV6-1|NA
TGTGCCAGCACAGCACAGAATAATTCACCCCTCCACTTT
CASTAQNNSPLHF
>TRBJ2-2|TRBD1|15|TRBV30|many
TGTGCCTGGAGAGGGGGGACAGGGGACACCGGGGAGCTGTTTTTT
CAWRGGTGDTGELFF
>TRBJ1-4|NA|18|TRBV19|NA
TGTGCCAGTAGTATAGATGCCGGACAGCCTTCGCGTGGACGAAAACTGTTTTTT
CASSIDAGQPSRGRKLFF
>TRBJ1-2|NA|12|TRBV30|few
TGTGCCTGGAGCAACAATAACTATGGCTACACCTTC
CAWSNNNYGYTF
>TRBJ1-1|NA|15|TRBV9|few
TGTGCCAGCAGCTTGAGCCGGGAGCCGAACACTGAAGCTTTCTTT
CASSLSREPNTEAFF
>TRBJ1-6|NA|14|TRBV7-8|NA
TGTGCCAGCAGCTTAGCGACAGTTAATTCACCCCTCCACTTT
CASSLATVNSPLHF
>TRBJ1-2|NA|13|TRBV3-1|many
TGTGCCAGCAGCCTAGGGTTCGGAAGGGGCTACACCTTC
CASSLGFGRGYTF
>TRBJ2-7|NA|15|TRBV28|many
TGTGCCAGCAGTCCGGGGGGTGGCAGGGGCTACGAGCAGTACTTC
CASSPGGGRGYEQYF
>TRBJ2-1|TRBD2|16|TRBV7-2|many
TGTGCCAGCAGCCTGCCGGGACTAAGCTCCTACAATGAGCAGTTCTTC
CASSLPGLSSYNEQFF
>TRBJ1-2|NA|18|TRBV30|few
TGTGCCTGGAGCCCCCTACCGAGGGGTCGGCCCAATCCCAATGGCTACACCTTC
CAWSPLPRGRPNPNGYTF
>TRBJ2-1|NA|15|TRBV11-2|many
TGTGCCAGCAGCTTAGTAGCCAGCGCATACAATGAGCAGTTCTTC
CASSLVASAYNEQFF
>TRBJ2-7|TRBD1|14|TRBV20-1|NA
TGCAGTGCTAGAGTGGGACAGTCAGACTACGAGCAGTACTTC
CSARVGQSDYEQYF
>TRBJ1-2|NA|16|TRBV24-1|many
TGTGCCACCAGCTCCGGGACAAGGGCCACTAACTATGGCTACACCTTC
CATSSGTRATNYGYTF
>TRBJ1-6|NA|12|TRBV6-1|few
TGTGCCAGCCTTAGCGCGTATTCACCCCTCCACTTT
CASLSAYSPLHF